This T cell receptor (beta chain) was found in a study of T cell responses to AZD1222 COVID-19 vaccine. Overall study results and limits: Most donors were white British and more were female, and clonal diversity was possibly underestimated.

The method was immunoSEQ multiplex PCR; TCRdb's version includes in-frame clones alone and lacks a portion of them. The table lists 70,000 to 95,000 clones, around 80% of them singletons, with approximately 22% in the top ten. Germline V gene data show CDR1 as MGHDK and CDR2 as SYGVNS. J was trimmed by 10 bases and V by 2 bases; bases with no gene match: 2. The CDR3 is made up of 13 amino acids. In its sample, this clone was seen a few times. Its cognate antigen is unknown. The chain couples TRBV25-1 to TRBJ1-2, with 12 bases that match TRBD1. The clonotype comes from an adult in good health. Sequencing was performed on peripheral blood, taken on day 0 of AZD1222 vaccination. The CDR3 loop is CASSEGTGGSYTF. The CDR3, as DNA: TGTGCCAGCAGTGAAGGGACAGGGGGCTCCTACACCTTC.